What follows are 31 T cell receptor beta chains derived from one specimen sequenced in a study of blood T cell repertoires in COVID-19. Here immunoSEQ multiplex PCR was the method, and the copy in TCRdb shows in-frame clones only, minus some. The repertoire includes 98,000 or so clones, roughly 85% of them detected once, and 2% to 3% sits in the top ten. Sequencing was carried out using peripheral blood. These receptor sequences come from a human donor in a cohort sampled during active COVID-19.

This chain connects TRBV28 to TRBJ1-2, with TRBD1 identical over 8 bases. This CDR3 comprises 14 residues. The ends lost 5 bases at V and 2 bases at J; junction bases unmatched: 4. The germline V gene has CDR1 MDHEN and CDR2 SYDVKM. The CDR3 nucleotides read TGTGCCAGCAGTGAACAGGGGGGGAACTATGGCTACACCTTC. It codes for CASSEQGGNYGYTF.

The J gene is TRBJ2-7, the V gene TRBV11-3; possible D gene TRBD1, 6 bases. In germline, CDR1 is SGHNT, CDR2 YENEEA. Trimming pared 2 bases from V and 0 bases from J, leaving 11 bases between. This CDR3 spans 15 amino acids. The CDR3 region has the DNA TGTGCCAGCAGCTTATTCACAGGGAGCTCCTACGAGCAGTACTTC. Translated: CASSLFTGSSYEQYF. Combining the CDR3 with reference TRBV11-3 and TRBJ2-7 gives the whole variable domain EAGVVQSPRYKIIEKKQPVAFWCNPISGHNTLYWYLQNLGQGPELLIRYENEEAVDDSQLPKDRFSAERLKGVDSTLKIQPAELGDSAVYLCASSLFTGSSYEQYFGPGTRLTVT.

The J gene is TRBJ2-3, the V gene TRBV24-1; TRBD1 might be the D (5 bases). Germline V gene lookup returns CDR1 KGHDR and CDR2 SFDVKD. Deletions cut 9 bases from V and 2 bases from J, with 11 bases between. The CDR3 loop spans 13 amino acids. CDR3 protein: CATSQGSTDTQYF. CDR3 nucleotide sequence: TGTGCCACCTCTCAGGGTTCCACAGATACGCAGTATTTT.

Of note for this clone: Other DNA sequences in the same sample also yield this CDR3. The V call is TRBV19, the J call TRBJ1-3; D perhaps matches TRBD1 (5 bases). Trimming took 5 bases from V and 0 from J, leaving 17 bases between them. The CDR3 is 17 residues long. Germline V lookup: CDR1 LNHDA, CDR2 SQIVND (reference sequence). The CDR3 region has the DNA TGTGCCAGTAGTCTCTTTAGCGGACAAAGCTCTGGAAACACCATATATTTT. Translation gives CASSLFSGQSSGNTIYF.

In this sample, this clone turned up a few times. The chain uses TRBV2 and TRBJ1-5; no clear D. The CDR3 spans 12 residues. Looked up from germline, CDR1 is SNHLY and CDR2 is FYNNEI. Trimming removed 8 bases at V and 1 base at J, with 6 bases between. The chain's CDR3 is CASQVSNQPQHF. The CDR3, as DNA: TGTGCCAGCCAGGTGAGCAATCAGCCCCAGCATTTT.

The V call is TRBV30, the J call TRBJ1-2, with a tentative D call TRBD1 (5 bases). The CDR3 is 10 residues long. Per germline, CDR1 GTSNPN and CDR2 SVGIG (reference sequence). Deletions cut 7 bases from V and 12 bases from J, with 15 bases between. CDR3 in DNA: TGTGCCTCTTTCGGACACCAGGACACCTTC. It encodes CASFGHQDTF.

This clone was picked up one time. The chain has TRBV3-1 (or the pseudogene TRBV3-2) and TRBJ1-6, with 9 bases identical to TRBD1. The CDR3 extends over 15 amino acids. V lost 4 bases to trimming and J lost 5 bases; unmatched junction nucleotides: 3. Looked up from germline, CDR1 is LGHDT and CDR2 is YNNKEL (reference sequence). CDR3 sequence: CASSLRTGDNSPLHF. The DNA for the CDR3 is TGTGCCAGCAGCCTTAGGACAGGGGATAATTCACCCCTCCACTTT.

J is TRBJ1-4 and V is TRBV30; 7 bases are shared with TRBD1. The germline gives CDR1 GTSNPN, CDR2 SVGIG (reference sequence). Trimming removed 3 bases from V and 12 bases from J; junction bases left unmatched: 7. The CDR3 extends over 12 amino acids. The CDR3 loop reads CAWRVNQGELFF. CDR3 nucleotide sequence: TGTGCCTGGAGGGTAAACCAGGGGGAACTGTTTTTT. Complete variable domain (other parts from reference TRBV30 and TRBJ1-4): SQTIHQWPATLVQPVGSPLSLECTVEGTSNPNLYWYRQAAGRGLQLLFYSVGIGQISSEVPQNLSASRPQDRQFILSSKKLLLSDSGFYLCAWRVNQGELFFGSGTQLSVL.

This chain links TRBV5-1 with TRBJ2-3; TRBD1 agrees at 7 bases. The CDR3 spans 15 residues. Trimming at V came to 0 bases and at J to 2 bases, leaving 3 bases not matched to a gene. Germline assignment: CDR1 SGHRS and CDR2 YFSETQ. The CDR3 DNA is TGCGCCAGCAGCTTGGGAGGACAGGACACAGATACGCAGTATTTT. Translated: CASSLGGQDTDTQYF.

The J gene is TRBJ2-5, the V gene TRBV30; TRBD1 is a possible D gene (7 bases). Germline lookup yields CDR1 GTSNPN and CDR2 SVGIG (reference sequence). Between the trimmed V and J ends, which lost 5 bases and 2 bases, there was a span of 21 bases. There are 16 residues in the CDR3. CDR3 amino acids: CAWVSWSRGAQETQYF. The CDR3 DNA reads TGTGCCTGGGTATCGTGGAGCAGGGGGGCGCAAGAGACCCAGTACTTC.

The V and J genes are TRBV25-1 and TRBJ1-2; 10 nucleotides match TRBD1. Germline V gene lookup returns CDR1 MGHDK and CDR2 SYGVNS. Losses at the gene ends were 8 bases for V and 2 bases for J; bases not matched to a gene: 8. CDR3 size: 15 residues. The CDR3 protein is CASSRPGQGNYGYTF. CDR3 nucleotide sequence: TGTGCCAGCTCTCGACCGGGACAGGGGAACTATGGCTACACCTTC.

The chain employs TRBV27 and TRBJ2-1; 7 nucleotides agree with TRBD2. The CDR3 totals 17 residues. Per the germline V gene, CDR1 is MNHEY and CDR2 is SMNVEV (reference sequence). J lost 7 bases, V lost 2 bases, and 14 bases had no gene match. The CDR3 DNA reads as TGTGCCAGCAGTTTAGGGCAGGGTGGCATGGGGGGGAATGAGCAGTTCTTC. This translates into CASSLGQGGMGGNEQFF.

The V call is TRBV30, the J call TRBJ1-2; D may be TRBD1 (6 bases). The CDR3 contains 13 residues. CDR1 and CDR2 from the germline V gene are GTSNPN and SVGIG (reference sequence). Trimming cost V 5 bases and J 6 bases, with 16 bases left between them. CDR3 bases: TGTGCCTGGGGGGCCGCGGACAGAGATGGCTACACCTTC. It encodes CAWGAADRDGYTF.

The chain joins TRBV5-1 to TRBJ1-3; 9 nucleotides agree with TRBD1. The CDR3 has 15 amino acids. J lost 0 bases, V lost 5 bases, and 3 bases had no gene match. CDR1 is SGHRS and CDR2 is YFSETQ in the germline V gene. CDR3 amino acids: CASSSTGGSGNTIYF. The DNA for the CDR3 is TGCGCCAGCAGTTCGACAGGGGGCTCTGGAAACACCATATATTTT.

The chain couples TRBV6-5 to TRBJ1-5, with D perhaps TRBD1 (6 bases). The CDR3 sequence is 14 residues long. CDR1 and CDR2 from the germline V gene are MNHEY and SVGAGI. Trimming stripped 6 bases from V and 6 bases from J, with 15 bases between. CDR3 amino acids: CASSIQGVGQPQHF. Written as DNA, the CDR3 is TGTGCCAGCAGCATACAGGGAGTGGGTCAGCCCCAGCATTTT.

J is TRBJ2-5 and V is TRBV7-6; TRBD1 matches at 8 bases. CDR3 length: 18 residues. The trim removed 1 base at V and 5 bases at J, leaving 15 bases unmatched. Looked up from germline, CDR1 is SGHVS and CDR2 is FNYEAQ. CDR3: CASSLVAFRAGGMETQYF. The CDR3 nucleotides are TGTGCCAGCAGCTTAGTAGCATTCAGGGCAGGGGGCATGGAGACCCAGTACTTC.

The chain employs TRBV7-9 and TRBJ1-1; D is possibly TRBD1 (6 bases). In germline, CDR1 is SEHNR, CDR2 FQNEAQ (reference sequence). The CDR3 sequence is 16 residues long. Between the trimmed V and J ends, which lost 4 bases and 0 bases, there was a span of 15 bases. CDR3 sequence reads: CASSYLGGGLNTEAFF. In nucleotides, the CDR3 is TGTGCCAGCAGCTACCTAGGCGGGGGCCTGAACACTGAAGCTTTCTTT.

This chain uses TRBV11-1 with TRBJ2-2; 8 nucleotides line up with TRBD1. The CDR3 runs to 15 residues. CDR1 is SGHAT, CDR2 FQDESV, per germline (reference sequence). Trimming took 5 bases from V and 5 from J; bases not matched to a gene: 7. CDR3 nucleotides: TGTGCCAGCAGCCCAGGACAGGGCGAAACCGGGGAGCTGTTTTTT. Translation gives CASSPGQGETGELFF.

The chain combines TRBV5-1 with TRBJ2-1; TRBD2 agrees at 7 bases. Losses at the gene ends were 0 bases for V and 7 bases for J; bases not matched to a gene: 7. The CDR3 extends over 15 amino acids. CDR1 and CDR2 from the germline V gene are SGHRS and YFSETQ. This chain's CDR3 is CASSLVLEGGNEQFF. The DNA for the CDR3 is TGCGCCAGCAGCTTGGTTCTGGAGGGAGGGAATGAGCAGTTCTTC. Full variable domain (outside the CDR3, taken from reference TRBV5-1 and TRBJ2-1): KAGVTQTPRYLIKTRGQQVTLSCSPISGHRSVSWYQQTPGQGLQFLFEYFSETQRNKGNFPGRFSGRQFSNSRSEMNVSTLELGDSALYLCASSLVLEGGNEQFFGPGTRLTVL.

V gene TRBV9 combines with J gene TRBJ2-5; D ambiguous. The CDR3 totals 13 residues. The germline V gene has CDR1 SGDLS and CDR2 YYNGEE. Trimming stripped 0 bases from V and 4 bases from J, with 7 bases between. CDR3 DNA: TGTGCCAGCAGCGTAGGACTTTTAGAGACCCAGTACTTC. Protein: CASSVGLLETQYF.

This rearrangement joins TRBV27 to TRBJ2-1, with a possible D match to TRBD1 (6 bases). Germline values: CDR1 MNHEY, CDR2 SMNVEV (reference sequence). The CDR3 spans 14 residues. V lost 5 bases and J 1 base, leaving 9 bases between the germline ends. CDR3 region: CASSVRGSYNEQFF. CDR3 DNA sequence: TGTGCCAGCAGTGTGAGGGGGTCCTACAATGAGCAGTTCTTC.

In DNA, the CDR3 is TGTGCCAGCAGCCAAGCCGGGACAGGGGTTGCAGATACGCAGTATTTT. It encodes CASSQAGTGVADTQYF. The rearrangement uses TRBV14 and TRBJ2-3, with 10 bases aligning to TRBD1. The V and J ends lost 1 base and 4 bases, in that order; junction bases with no gene match: 5. There are 16 residues in the CDR3. Looked up from germline, CDR1 is SGHDN and CDR2 is FVKESK. The full variable domain, its missing parts supplied by reference TRBV14 and TRBJ2-3, is EAGVTQFPSHSVIEKGQTVTLRCDPISGHDNLYWYRRVMGKEIKFLLHFVKESKQDESGMPNNRFLAERTGGTYSTLKVQPAELEDSGVYFCASSQAGTGVADTQYFGPGTRLTVL.

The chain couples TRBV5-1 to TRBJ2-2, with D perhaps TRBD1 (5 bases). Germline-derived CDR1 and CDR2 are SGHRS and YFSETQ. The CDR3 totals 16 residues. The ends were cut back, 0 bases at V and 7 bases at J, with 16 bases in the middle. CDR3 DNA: TGCGCCAGCAGCTTGGGACATACCTATACAGGCGGGGAGCTGTTTTTT. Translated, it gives CASSLGHTYTGGELFF.

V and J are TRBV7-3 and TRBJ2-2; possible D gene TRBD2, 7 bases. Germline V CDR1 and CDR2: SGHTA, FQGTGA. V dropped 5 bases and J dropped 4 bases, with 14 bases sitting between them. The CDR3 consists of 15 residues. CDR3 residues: CASSPLGGPTGELFF. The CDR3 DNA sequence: TGTGCCAGCAGCCCCCTCGGGGGGCCCACCGGGGAGCTGTTTTTT.

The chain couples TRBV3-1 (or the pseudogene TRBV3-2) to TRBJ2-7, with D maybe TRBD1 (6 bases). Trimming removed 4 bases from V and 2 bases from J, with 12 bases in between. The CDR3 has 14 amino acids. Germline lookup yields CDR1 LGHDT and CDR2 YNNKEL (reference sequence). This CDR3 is CASSPWDNAYEQYF. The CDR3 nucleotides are TGTGCCAGCAGCCCTTGGGACAACGCCTACGAGCAGTACTTC.

The CDR3, as DNA: TGTGCCAGTAGTCCTGGACTAGCGGGAGGGCCGGGCTACGAGCAGTACTTC. Amino acid sequence: CASSPGLAGGPGYEQYF. V and J are TRBV19 and TRBJ2-7; 15 bases map to TRBD2. Germline loops: CDR1 LNHDA, CDR2 SQIVND (reference sequence). Trimming at V came to 5 bases and at J to 3 bases, leaving 8 bases not matched to a gene. The CDR3 is made up of 17 amino acids. Based on the CDR3 plus reference TRBV19 and TRBJ2-7, the full variable domain is DGGITQSPKYLFRKEGQNVTLSCEQNLNHDAMYWYRQDPGQGLRLIYYSQIVNDFQKGDIAEGYSVSREKKESFPLTVTSAQKNPTAFYLCASSPGLAGGPGYEQYFGPGTRLTVT.

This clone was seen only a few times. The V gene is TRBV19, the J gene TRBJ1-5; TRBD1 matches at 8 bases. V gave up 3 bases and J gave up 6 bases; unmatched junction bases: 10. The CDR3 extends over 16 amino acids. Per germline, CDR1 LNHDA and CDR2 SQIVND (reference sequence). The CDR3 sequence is CASSIAGGGGSQPQHF. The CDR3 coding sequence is TGTGCCAGTAGTATTGCAGGGGGCGGAGGGAGTCAGCCCCAGCATTTT. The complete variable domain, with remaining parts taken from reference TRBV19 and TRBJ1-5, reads DGGITQSPKYLFRKEGQNVTLSCEQNLNHDAMYWYRQDPGQGLRLIYYSQIVNDFQKGDIAEGYSVSREKKESFPLTVTSAQKNPTAFYLCASSIAGGGGSQPQHFGDGTRLSIL.

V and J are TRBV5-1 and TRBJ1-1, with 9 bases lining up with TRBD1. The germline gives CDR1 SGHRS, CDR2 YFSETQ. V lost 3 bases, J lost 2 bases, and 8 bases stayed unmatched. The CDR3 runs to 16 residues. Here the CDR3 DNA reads TGCGCCAGCAGCTCCCGGACAGGGGTGACAAACACTGAAGCTTTCTTT. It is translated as CASSSRTGVTNTEAFF.

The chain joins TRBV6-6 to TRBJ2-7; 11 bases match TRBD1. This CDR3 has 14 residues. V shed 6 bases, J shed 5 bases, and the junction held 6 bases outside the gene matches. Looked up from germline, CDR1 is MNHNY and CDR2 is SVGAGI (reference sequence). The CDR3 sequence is CASRYGQGADEQYF. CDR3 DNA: TGTGCCAGCAGATATGGACAGGGGGCAGACGAGCAGTACTTC.

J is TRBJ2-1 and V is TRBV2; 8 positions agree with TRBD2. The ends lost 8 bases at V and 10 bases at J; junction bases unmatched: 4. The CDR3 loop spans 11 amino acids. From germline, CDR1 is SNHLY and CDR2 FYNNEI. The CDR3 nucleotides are TGTGCCAGCTCGGGGGGGGGAGAGCAGTTCTTC. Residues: CASSGGGEQFF.

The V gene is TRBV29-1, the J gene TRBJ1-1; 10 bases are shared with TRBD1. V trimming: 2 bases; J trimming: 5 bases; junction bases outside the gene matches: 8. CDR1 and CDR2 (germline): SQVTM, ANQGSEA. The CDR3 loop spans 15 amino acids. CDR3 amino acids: CSVEYRTGGGTEAFF. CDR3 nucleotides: TGCAGCGTTGAATATAGGACAGGGGGGGGTACTGAAGCTTTCTTT.